This is a list of T cell receptor beta chains from one sample in a study of T-cell memory formation after mild COVID-19. In TCRdb, the 5' RACE reads were re-called with MiXCR into one record per CDR3 protein. The sample records around 410,000 distinct CDR3 sequences, around a quarter being singletons. Sequenced input: PBMCs or a T cell subset sorted from them (not recorded which). The source is an adult woman who had mild COVID-19 (a few samples of this study predate the infection). Cell type and time point are not known. The CDR3 runs from the conserved cysteine through the conserved F or W. Each record gives: clone size, D gene, V gene, J gene, CDR3 DNA, CDR3 protein. D genes are given only for firm matches. Clone size is not always given. Where it is, it says once, few, many or a class for expanded clones.

size: few; D: NA; V: TRBV7-7; J: TRBJ2-1; DNA: TGTGCCAGCAGCGTTGGCCTATATGGGGAGCAGTTCTTC; CDR3: CASSVGLYGEQFF
size: NA; D: NA; V: TRBV7-9; J: TRBJ2-7; DNA: TGTGCCAGCAGCTTTGAGGTTGCGACACTGGAATCCTACGAGCAGTACTTC; CDR3: CASSFEVATLESYEQYF
size: few; D: NA; V: TRBV7-2; J: TRBJ2-1; DNA: TGTGCCAGCAGCCCCCCTCGAGGTCGCTCCTACAATGAGCAGTTCTTC; CDR3: CASSPPRGRSYNEQFF
size: NA; D: NA; V: TRBV7-6; J: TRBJ2-5; DNA: TGTGCCAGCAGCTCCGAAAAGATGGAGACCCAGTACTTC; CDR3: CASSSEKMETQYF
size: NA; D: TRBD1; V: TRBV19; J: TRBJ1-2; DNA: TGTGCCAGCTCAGCGGACAGGGGAGGTTATGGCTACACCTTC; CDR3: CASSADRGGYGYTF
size: NA; D: TRBD2; V: TRBV6-2/TRBV6-3; J: TRBJ2-7; DNA: TGTGCCAGCAGTTTTACTAGCGGGGTGACGTACGAGCAGTACTTC; CDR3: CASSFTSGVTYEQYF
size: NA; D: TRBD2; V: TRBV18; J: TRBJ2-5; DNA: TGTGCCAGCTCCCCGTACGGACTAGCGGGAGGGATCCAAGAGACCCAGTACTTC; CDR3: CASSPYGLAGGIQETQYF
size: NA; D: NA; V: TRBV5-6; J: TRBJ1-2; DNA: TGTGCCAGCAGCTTCTTCGGTGACTATGGCTACACCTTC; CDR3: CASSFFGDYGYTF
size: few; D: NA; V: TRBV27; J: TRBJ2-7; DNA: TGTGCCAGCACCACCGCCGGGGGCGAGCAGTACTTC; CDR3: CASTTAGGEQYF
size: NA; D: TRBD2; V: TRBV12-5; J: TRBJ2-3; DNA: TGTGCTAGTGGCCAACTCGGACTAGCGGGAGGTTTAGGAGATACGCAGTATTTT; CDR3: CASGQLGLAGGLGDTQYF
size: NA; D: NA; V: TRBV24-1; J: TRBJ2-3; DNA: TGTGCCACCAGTGGTTACAGGACCACAGATACGCAGTATTTT; CDR3: CATSGYRTTDTQYF
size: many; D: NA; V: TRBV20-1; J: TRBJ2-1; DNA: TGCAGTGCTAGGACCCCTGGTTTACACAATGAGCAGTTCTTC; CDR3: CSARTPGLHNEQFF
size: few; D: NA; V: TRBV6-2/TRBV6-3; J: TRBJ2-7; DNA: TGTGCCAGCAGTTACTCGTCATGGGACACCTCCTACGAGCAGTACTTC; CDR3: CASSYSSWDTSYEQYF
size: NA; D: NA; V: TRBV5-4; J: TRBJ1-4; DNA: TGTGCCAGCAGCTTGTGGTCCGAAAATGAAAAACTGTTTTTT; CDR3: CASSLWSENEKLFF
size: few; D: NA; V: TRBV7-2; J: TRBJ2-5; DNA: TGTGCCAGCAGCTTCGGGGTCGTACAAGAGACCCAGTACTTC; CDR3: CASSFGVVQETQYF
size: few; D: NA; V: TRBV7-9; J: TRBJ1-1; DNA: TGTGCCAGCAGCTTAGTTCTGGCGTCGAACACTGAAGCTTTCTTT; CDR3: CASSLVLASNTEAFF
size: NA; D: TRBD2; V: TRBV11-3; J: TRBJ2-1; DNA: TGTGCCAGCAGCCCGGGACTAGCTACCCACAATGAGCAGTTCTTC; CDR3: CASSPGLATHNEQFF
size: NA; D: NA; V: TRBV30; J: TRBJ2-7; DNA: TGTGCCTGGAGTACAGTCTGGGCGGAGCAGTACTTC; CDR3: CAWSTVWAEQYF
size: NA; D: TRBD1; V: TRBV5-1; J: TRBJ1-6; DNA: TGCGCCAGCAGCAGACAGGGGTCGGATAATTCACCCCTCCACTTT; CDR3: CASSRQGSDNSPLHF
size: few; D: TRBD1; V: TRBV7-6; J: TRBJ2-7; DNA: TGTGCCAGCAGCTTGGGGGCAGGGGGAGCCTACGAGCTGTACTTC; CDR3: CASSLGAGGAYELYF
size: few; D: NA; V: TRBV28; J: TRBJ1-2; DNA: TGTGCCAGCAGTATAGCGGGACTTTATGGCTACACCTTC; CDR3: CASSIAGLYGYTF
size: NA; D: NA; V: TRBV7-3; J: TRBJ2-2; DNA: TGTGCCAGCAGCCAGGGAGCTTTCTTACCCACCGGGGAGCTGTTTTTT; CDR3: CASSQGAFLPTGELFF
size: few; D: TRBD2; V: TRBV4-3; J: TRBJ2-3; DNA: TGCGCCAGCAGCACCCCTGAAGGGACTTTGACTAGCGGGAGGGTTACAGATACGCAGTATTTT; CDR3: CASSTPEGTLTSGRVTDTQYF